The 16 T cell receptor beta chains in this list originate from one sample, sequenced in a study of chemoradiotherapy in HPV16-positive cancers. Assay: immunoSEQ multiplex PCR; the TCRdb copy retains only in-frame clones and omits some. The table has some 24,000 clones, approximately 94% seen once; the top ten hold more than 2.5%. This sample was gathered from a patient who underwent chemoradiotherapy. Every receptor here comes from a human donor with HPV-associated anogenital cancer.

The chain has TRBV7-2 and TRBJ1-1; D is ambiguous. Trimming took 2 bases from V and 0 from J, leaving 4 bases between them. Germline V gene data show CDR1 as SGHTA and CDR2 as FQGNSA. The CDR3 extends over 13 amino acids. CDR3 sequence: CASSLSMNTEAFF. DNA of the CDR3: TGTGCCAGCAGCTTATCGATGAACACTGAAGCTTTCTTT.

The genes are TRBV6-1 and TRBJ2-7; D is ambiguous. V lost 4 bases and J 3 bases, leaving 4 bases between the germline ends. The CDR3 has 11 residues. The germline V gene has CDR1 MNHNS and CDR2 SASEGT. The CDR3 nucleotides read TGTGCCAGCAGTGTCGGCTACGAGCAGTACTTC. This sequence encodes CASSVGYEQYF.

The chain joins TRBV30 to TRBJ1-4; D gene unclear. V was shortened by 0 bases and J by 5 bases, with 13 bases between the two germline ends. The CDR3 sequence is 15 residues long. Germline CDR1 is GTSNPN and CDR2 is SVGIG (reference sequence). CDR3 sequence (DNA): TGTGCCTGGAGTGTTCGGGGAGGGAGAAATGAAAAACTGTTTTTT. It specifies CAWSVRGGRNEKLFF.

The rearrangement links TRBV2 to TRBJ2-7; unclear D gene. V was pared by 5 bases and J by 6 bases, with 14 bases between. Germline CDR1 and CDR2: SNHLY and FYNNEI. There are 13 residues in the CDR3. The CDR3 spells CASSYAPPGEQYF. The CDR3 DNA reads as TGTGCCAGCAGTTATGCTCCCCCGGGCGAGCAGTACTTC. The complete variable domain, with remaining parts taken from reference TRBV2 and TRBJ2-7, reads EPEVTQTPSHQVTQMGQEVILRCVPISNHLYFYWYRQILGQKVEFLVSFYNNEISEKSEIFDDQFSVERPDGSNFTLKIRSTKLEDSAMYFCASSYAPPGEQYFGPGTRLTVT.

The sample holds a few counts of this clone. This sequence joins TRBV11-2 and TRBJ2-7; 9 positions match TRBD1. V dropped 0 bases and J dropped 4; count of bases not matched to a gene: 4. Germline lookup yields CDR1 SGHAT and CDR2 FQNNGV. The length of the CDR3 is 15 residues. This CDR3 is CASSLDYRGPYEQYF. The CDR3 nucleotides are TGTGCCAGCAGCTTAGATTACAGGGGGCCTTACGAGCAGTACTTC.

The chain is built from TRBV2 and TRBJ2-7, with D hard to call. Between the trimmed V and J ends, which lost 10 bases and 4 bases, there was a span of 14 bases. Per germline, CDR1 SNHLY and CDR2 FYNNEI. The CDR3 contains 12 residues. The CDR3 loop is CATGRSNYEQYF. DNA for the CDR3: TGTGCCACGGGCCGATCTAATTACGAGCAGTACTTC. Full variable domain (remainder filled in from reference TRBV2 and TRBJ2-7): EPEVTQTPSHQVTQMGQEVILRCVPISNHLYFYWYRQILGQKVEFLVSFYNNEISEKSEIFDDQFSVERPDGSNFTLKIRSTKLEDSAMYFCATGRSNYEQYFGPGTRLTVT.

The chain is built from TRBV11-3 and TRBJ2-1, with D possibly being TRBD1 or TRBD2 (5 bases each). This CDR3 comprises 13 residues. Between the trimmed V and J ends, which lost 5 bases and 3 bases, there was a span of 8 bases. Germline loops: CDR1 SGHNT, CDR2 YENEEA. CDR3 protein: CASSRDHYNEQFF. The CDR3 nucleotides read TGTGCCAGCAGCCGGGACCACTACAATGAGCAGTTCTTC.

The chain links TRBV28 to TRBJ2-3; 8 bases line up with TRBD2. The CDR3 totals 15 residues. CDR1 MDHEN and CDR2 SYDVKM come from the germline V gene. The V gene end was trimmed by 7 bases and the J gene end by 2 bases; junction bases not matched to a gene: 8. CDR3 sequence: CASTSGGAVTDTQYF. The DNA of the CDR3 is TGTGCCAGCACCTCGGGGGGGGCAGTCACAGATACGCAGTATTTT. Complete variable domain (other parts from reference TRBV28 and TRBJ2-3): DVKVTQSSRYLVKRTGEKVFLECVQDMDHENMFWYRQDPGLGLRLIYFSYDVKMKEKGDIPEGYSVSREKKERFSLILESASTNQTSMYLCASTSGGAVTDTQYFGPGTRLTVL.

V gene TRBV9 combines with J gene TRBJ1-1; 9 bases map to TRBD1. From germline, CDR1 is SGDLS and CDR2 YYNGEE. The trim removed 4 bases at V and 3 bases at J, leaving 13 bases unmatched. The CDR3 totals 17 residues. CDR3 sequence reads: CASSPRDETGGDTEAFF. The CDR3 nucleotides are TGTGCCAGCAGCCCACGCGACGAGACAGGGGGGGACACTGAAGCTTTCTTT.

J is TRBJ1-1 and V is TRBV6-1, with D maybe TRBD1 (6 bases). CDR3 size: 12 residues. CDR1 MNHNS and CDR2 SASEGT come from the germline V gene. Trimming left V 6 bases short and J 6 bases short, with 11 bases between. DNA of the CDR3: TGTGCCAGCAGGCGAAACAGGGCTGAAGCTTTCTTT. This gives the protein CASRRNRAEAFF.

The chain recombines TRBV4-1 with TRBJ1-2; 7 positions match TRBD1. CDR3 size: 15 residues. Germline loops: CDR1 MGHRA, CDR2 YSYEKL. J lost 4 bases, V lost 0 bases, and 5 bases had no gene match. This CDR3 is CASSQDRGRSYGYTF. The CDR3, as DNA: TGCGCCAGCAGCCAAGATAGGGGGCGCAGCTATGGCTACACCTTC.

The V call is TRBV2, the J call TRBJ1-6; D remains unclear. Germline V lookup: CDR1 SNHLY, CDR2 FYNNEI. V shed 2 bases and J shed 9 bases, with 14 bases lying between them. The CDR3 loop spans 15 amino acids. The CDR3: CASSEYTGMISPLHF. The CDR3 DNA reads as TGTGCCAGCAGTGAATACACGGGCATGATTTCACCCCTCCACTTT.

The chain recombines TRBV15 with TRBJ2-7, with a weak D call TRBD1 (5 bases). Germline V gives CDR1 LNHNV, CDR2 YYDKDF (reference sequence). There are 12 residues in the CDR3. V was shortened by 1 base and J by 9 bases, with 10 bases between the two germline ends. The CDR3 sequence is CATSRVGARQYF. CDR3 nucleotides: TGTGCCACCAGCAGAGTTGGGGCGCGGCAGTACTTC.

This clone has only one observation. This sequence joins TRBV28 and TRBJ1-4; 7 bases are shared with TRBD1. The CDR3 runs to 15 residues. Germline values: CDR1 MDHEN, CDR2 SYDVKM. The J segment lost 5 bases and the V segment lost 3 bases, leaving 6 bases of the junction unmatched. The CDR3 spells CASSFPAGGNEKLFF. As DNA, the CDR3 is TGTGCCAGCAGTTTCCCGGCAGGGGGAAATGAAAAACTGTTTTTT. The full variable domain, its missing parts supplied by reference TRBV28 and TRBJ1-4, is DVKVTQSSRYLVKRTGEKVFLECVQDMDHENMFWYRQDPGLGLRLIYFSYDVKMKEKGDIPEGYSVSREKKERFSLILESASTNQTSMYLCASSFPAGGNEKLFFGSGTQLSVL.

The genes are TRBV25-1 and TRBJ1-1; weak D call: TRBD1 (5 bases). The germline gives CDR1 MGHDK, CDR2 SYGVNS. The CDR3 totals 13 residues. V lost 6 bases and J 3 bases, leaving 11 bases between the germline ends. The CDR3 DNA sequence: TGTGCCAGCAGGGACATGGGCGACACTGAAGCTTTCTTT. Protein sequence: CASRDMGDTEAFF.

This clone was picked up a small number of times. The rearrangement joins TRBV4-1 to TRBJ1-4; a possible D gene is TRBD1 (6 bases). The V gene's germline CDR1 is MGHRA and CDR2 YSYEKL. The CDR3 length is 18 residues. Trimming took 0 bases from V and 1 from J, leaving 15 bases between them. CDR3 in DNA: TGCGCCAGCAGCCAAGATGGTATAGGGGGAAGAACTAATGAAAAACTGTTTTTT. Translated, it gives CASSQDGIGGRTNEKLFF.